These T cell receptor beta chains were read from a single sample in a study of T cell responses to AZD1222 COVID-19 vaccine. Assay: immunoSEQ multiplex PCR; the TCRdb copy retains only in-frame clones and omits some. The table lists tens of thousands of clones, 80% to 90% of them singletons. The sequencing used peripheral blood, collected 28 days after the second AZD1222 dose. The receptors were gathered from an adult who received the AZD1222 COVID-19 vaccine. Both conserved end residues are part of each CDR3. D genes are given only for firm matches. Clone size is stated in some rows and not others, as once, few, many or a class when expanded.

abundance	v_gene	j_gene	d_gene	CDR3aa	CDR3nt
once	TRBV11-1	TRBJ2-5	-	CASSLNPARQETQYF	TGTGCCAGCAGCTTAAACCCGGCGCGACAAGAGACCCAGTACTTC
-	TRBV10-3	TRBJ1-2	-	CAISLRHRDYGYTF	TGTGCCATCAGTCTAAGACATCGAGACTATGGCTACACCTTC
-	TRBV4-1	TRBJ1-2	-	CASLPSLPKQSSNYGYTF	TGCGCCAGCCTACCTAGCCTCCCCAAACAGTCCTCTAACTATGGCTACACCTTC
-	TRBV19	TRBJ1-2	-	CASRGVTGPKGLRGYTF	TGTGCCAGCCGGGGGGTGACAGGCCCTAAAGGGCTGAGAGGCTACACCTTC
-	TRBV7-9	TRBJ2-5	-	CASSQALNTLQETQYF	TGTGCCAGCAGCCAGGCTTTAAATACCCTTCAAGAGACCCAGTACTTC
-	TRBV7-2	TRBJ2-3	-	CASSLKILGIPTDTQYF	TGTGCCAGCAGCTTAAAAATCCTGGGAATTCCCACAGATACGCAGTATTTT
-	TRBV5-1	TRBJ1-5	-	CASSLEGYNQPQHF	TGCGCCAGCAGCTTGGAGGGCTACAATCAGCCCCAGCATTTT
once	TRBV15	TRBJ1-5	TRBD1	CATSRSRDRQPQHF	TGTGCCACCAGCAGGTCCCGGGACAGACAGCCCCAGCATTTT
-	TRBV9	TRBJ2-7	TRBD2	CASSASPGLAGGEQYF	TGTGCCAGCAGCGCTAGCCCGGGACTAGCGGGAGGCGAGCAGTACTTC
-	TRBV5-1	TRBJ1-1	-	CASSLGSGSGTEAFF	TGCGCCAGCAGCTTGGGGTCGGGGTCGGGCACTGAAGCTTTCTTT
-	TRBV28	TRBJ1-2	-	CASSPPLGGTFYGYTF	TGTGCCAGCAGTCCACCCCTGGGGGGGACGTTCTATGGCTACACCTTC
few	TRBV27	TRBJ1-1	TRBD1	CASRTGTGIYTNTEAFF	TGTGCCAGCAGGACCGGGACAGGGATCTACACGAACACTGAAGCTTTCTTT
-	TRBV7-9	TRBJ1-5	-	CASSFGGPTNQPQHF	TGTGCCAGCAGCTTCGGGGGTCCCACCAATCAGCCCCAGCATTTT
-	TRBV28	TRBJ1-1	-	CASSFGGQTETEAFF	TGTGCCAGCAGTTTCGGCGGGCAGACTGAGACTGAAGCTTTCTTT
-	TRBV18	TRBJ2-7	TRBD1	CASSPTGGERYEQYF	TGTGCCAGCTCACCCACAGGGGGCGAACGCTACGAGCAGTACTTC
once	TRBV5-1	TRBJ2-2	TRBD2	CASSAPTSATNTGELFF	TGCGCCAGCAGCGCGCCTACTAGCGCCACGAACACCGGGGAGCTGTTTTTT
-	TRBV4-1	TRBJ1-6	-	CASSQDRGGSPLHF	TGCGCCAGCAGCCAAGACCGGGGAGGTTCACCCCTCCACTTT
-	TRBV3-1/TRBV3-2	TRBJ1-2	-	CASSQGTGRGYGYTF	TGTGCCAGCAGCCAAGGTACGGGGAGAGGCTATGGCTACACCTTC
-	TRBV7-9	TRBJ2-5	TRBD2	CASSSGGVETQYF	TGTGCCAGCAGTTCGGGAGGGGTGGAGACCCAGTACTTC
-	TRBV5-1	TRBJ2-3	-	CASSSQDTQYF	TGCGCCAGCAGCTCCCAGGATACGCAGTATTTT
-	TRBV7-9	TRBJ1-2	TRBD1	CASISDRDPLIIYGYTF	TGTGCCAGCATCTCCGACAGGGATCCCCTTATTATCTATGGCTACACCTTC
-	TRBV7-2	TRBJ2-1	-	CASSLGSRVNEQFF	TGTGCCAGCAGCTTAGGGTCCCGGGTTAATGAGCAGTTCTTC
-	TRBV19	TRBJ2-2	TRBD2	CASSTEISGGVGTGELFF	TGTGCCAGTAGTACAGAGATATCGGGAGGCGTGGGGACCGGGGAGCTGTTTTTT
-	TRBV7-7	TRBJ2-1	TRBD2	CASSLAVAGTSGPNEQFF	TGTGCCAGCAGCTTAGCTGTAGCTGGGACTAGCGGCCCCAATGAGCAGTTCTTC
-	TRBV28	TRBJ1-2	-	CASSPYTPNYGYTF	TGTGCCAGCAGTCCCTACACACCTAACTATGGCTACACCTTC
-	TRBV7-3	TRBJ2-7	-	CASGKEPYEQYF	TGTGCCAGCGGTAAGGAACCCTACGAGCAGTACTTC
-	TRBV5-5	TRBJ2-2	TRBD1	CASSPNPGGDTGELFF	TGTGCCAGCAGCCCAAACCCAGGGGGCGATACCGGGGAGCTGTTTTTT
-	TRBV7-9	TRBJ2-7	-	CASSLSNLGGRAVYEQYF	TGTGCCAGCAGCCTTTCAAATTTAGGAGGCAGGGCCGTCTACGAGCAGTACTTC
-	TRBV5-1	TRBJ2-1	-	CASSPPRLGGDEQFF	TGCGCCAGCAGCCCCCCACGGTTGGGGGGCGATGAGCAGTTCTTC
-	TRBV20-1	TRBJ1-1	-	CSAQTLAEAFF	TGCAGTGCACAAACCCTAGCTGAAGCTTTCTTT
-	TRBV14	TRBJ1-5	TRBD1	CASSRTGGNQPQHF	TGTGCCAGCAGCCGGACAGGTGGCAATCAGCCCCAGCATTTT
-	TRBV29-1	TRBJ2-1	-	CSAEGGSRAYNEQFF	TGCAGCGCGGAAGGAGGCAGTAGGGCCTACAATGAGCAGTTCTTC
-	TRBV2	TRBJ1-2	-	CASSEVGGGYGYTF	TGTGCCAGCAGTGAAGTAGGGGGAGGCTATGGCTACACCTTC